This TCR beta chain was captured in a study of CD4+ T cells in melanoma. Notes on the study in general: A reported correlation linked neoantigen-specific CD4+ T cells to CD8+, macrophage and B cell function. Reportedly, melanoma neoantigen-specific CD4+ T cells showed varied differentiation states.

The CDR3 is made up of 14 amino acids. Trimming took off 5 bases at V and 5 bases at J, with 15 bases between the two ends. The germline gives CDR1 SGHTA, CDR2 FQGTGA. Measured with immunoSEQ multiplex PCR; TCRdb has only the in-frame clones, and not every one. The sample comprises about 140,000 clones, 80% to 95% of which are singletons, and more than 1.5% rests with the top ten. Regarding this clone: The antigen remains unidentified.

The chain joins TRBV7-3 to TRBJ2-5, with no clear D. This receptor was obtained from a human donor with melanoma. This CDR3 is CASSPYLHPETQYF. The CDR3 coding sequence is TGTGCCAGCAGCCCCTACCTACATCCGGAGACCCAGTACTTC. Combining the CDR3 with reference TRBV7-3 and TRBJ2-5 gives the whole variable domain GAGVSQTPSNKVTEKGKYVELRCDPISGHTALYWYRQSLGQGPEFLIYFQGTGAADDSGLPNDRFFAVRPEGSVSTLKIQRTERGDSAVYLCASSPYLHPETQYFGPGTRLLVL.